These T cell receptor beta chains were read from a single sample in a study of CD8 T cells in Susac syndrome. MiXCR was run by TCRdb on the immunoSEQ multiplex PCR reads, yielding one entry per CDR3 protein. The repertoire has more than 65,000 distinct CDR3 sequences, approximately 95% of them found once; the top ten carry approximately 0.49%. Sequencing was done on a sample of CD8+ T cells from PBMCs. The receptor source for this set is a human donor with Susac syndrome. Both conserved end residues are part of each CDR3. D genes are given only for firm matches. Expanded clones get a size class; other rows say once, few or many, or leave the size out.

d_call	v_call	clone_size	j_call	cdr3_length	cdr3_aa	cdr3_nt
NA	TRBV30	NA	TRBJ2-3	13	CAWSPSESDTQYF	TGTGCCTGGAGCCCTAGCGAGTCAGATACGCAGTATTTT
NA	TRBV5-1	once	TRBJ2-7	15	CASSARGVGLYEQYF	TGCGCCAGCAGCGCCCGAGGGGTGGGGCTCTACGAGCAGTACTTC
NA	TRBV20-1	NA	TRBJ2-3	14	CSARDYRSTDTQYF	TGCAGTGCTAGGGACTACAGAAGCACAGATACGCAGTATTTT
NA	TRBV6-5	NA	TRBJ1-1	14	CASSYSLRGTEAFF	TGTGCCAGCAGTTACTCTTTACGCGGGACTGAAGCTTTCTTT
NA	TRBV30	NA	TRBJ2-5	13	CAWSGTYQETQYF	TGTGCCTGGAGTGGGACATACCAAGAGACCCAGTACTTC
TRBD2	TRBV20-1	NA	TRBJ2-4	13	CSARELPSGNQYF	TGCAGTGCTAGAGAATTACCTAGCGGGAATCAGTACTTC
NA	TRBV27	NA	TRBJ2-1	19	CASSLQGGGVAPSYNEQFF	TGTGCCAGCAGTTTACAGGGCGGCGGGGTAGCGCCCTCCTACAATGAGCAGTTCTTC
TRBD2	TRBV27	NA	TRBJ2-7	13	CASSTGTSLEQYF	TGTGCCAGCAGTACAGGGACTAGCCTCGAGCAGTACTTC
TRBD1	TRBV28	NA	TRBJ1-2	15	CASRAQTGKGYGYTF	TGTGCCAGCAGGGCCCAGACAGGGAAGGGGTATGGCTACACCTTC
TRBD2	TRBV4-3	NA	TRBJ2-5	15	CASSQGLAEQETQYF	TGCGCCAGCAGCCAAGGCCTAGCGGAACAAGAGACCCAGTACTTC
TRBD1	TRBV11-2	NA	TRBJ2-7	15	CASSLEGTGAHEQYF	TGTGCCAGCAGCTTAGAAGGGACAGGGGCGCACGAGCAGTACTTC
NA	TRBV9	NA	TRBJ2-1	12	CASSVGDNEQFF	TGTGCCAGCAGCGTAGGAGACAATGAGCAGTTCTTC
NA	TRBV29-1	NA	TRBJ2-1	12	CSVEDLESEQFF	TGCAGCGTTGAAGATTTGGAAAGTGAGCAGTTCTTC
NA	TRBV7-6	NA	TRBJ1-5	13	CASSLAGEQPQHF	TGTGCCAGCAGCTTAGCGGGGGAACAGCCCCAGCATTTT
TRBD1	TRBV2	NA	TRBJ2-7	16	CASVPTPGQGVHEQYF	TGTGCCAGCGTTCCTACCCCAGGACAGGGGGTTCACGAGCAGTACTTC
TRBD2	TRBV6-2/TRBV6-3	once	TRBJ2-5	16	CASRHLDWEGIETQYF	TGTGCCAGCAGACATCTCGATTGGGAGGGGATAGAGACCCAGTACTTC
NA	TRBV7-9	NA	TRBJ2-7	14	CASSWGGPTYEQYF	TGTGCCAGCAGCTGGGGAGGACCTACCTACGAGCAGTACTTC
NA	TRBV7-9	NA	TRBJ1-2	14	CASSPGTVSYGYTF	TGTGCCAGCAGCCCCGGAACAGTTTCCTATGGCTACACCTTC
NA	TRBV6-4	NA	TRBJ2-3	13	CASSGTPTDTQYF	TGTGCCAGCAGCGGGACCCCCACAGATACGCAGTATTTT
NA	TRBV3-1	NA	TRBJ2-5	15	CASSQDWGRGETQYF	TGTGCCAGCAGCCAAGATTGGGGGCGCGGAGAGACCCAGTACTTC
NA	TRBV7-9	NA	TRBJ2-1	16	CASSSPAVPSYNEQFF	TGTGCCAGCAGCTCCCCAGCAGTTCCATCCTACAATGAGCAGTTCTTC
TRBD1	TRBV4-1	NA	TRBJ1-1	14	CASSTQQGSTEAFF	TGCGCCAGCAGCACTCAACAGGGGAGCACTGAAGCTTTCTTT
TRBD1	TRBV28	NA	TRBJ1-2	14	CASSLRQGYYGYTF	TGTGCCAGCAGTTTAAGACAGGGGTACTATGGCTACACCTTC
NA	TRBV19	once	TRBJ1-1	14	CASSIVTGNTEAFF	TGTGCCAGTAGTATAGTGACGGGGAACACTGAAGCTTTCTTT
NA	TRBV19	NA	TRBJ2-1	15	CASSIGRELYNEQFF	TGTGCCAGTAGTATAGGCAGGGAACTGTACAATGAGCAGTTCTTC
TRBD2	TRBV20-1	NA	TRBJ2-1	13	CSAGDGGGNEQFF	TGCAGTGCTGGCGACGGGGGGGGCAATGAGCAGTTCTTC